The sequence of this T cell receptor beta chain was determined in a study of T-cell memory formation after mild COVID-19. TCRdb redid the calling of the 5' RACE reads with MiXCR, one entry per CDR3 protein. The sample contains approximately 580,000 distinct CDR3 sequences, roughly 22% of which appear only once. Sequenced input: PBMCs or a T cell subset sorted from them (not recorded which). This TCR was recovered from an adult woman who had mild COVID-19 (a few samples of this study predate the infection). Cell type and time point are not known.

The CDR3 DNA is TGCAGTGTTTCCGGGACAGGGAAGACCGGGGAGCTGTTTTTT. As protein: CSVSGTGKTGELFF. V usage is TRBV20-1 and J usage is TRBJ2-2; 9 positions agree with TRBD1. The V gene's germline CDR1 is DFQATT and CDR2 SNEGSKA (reference sequence). The V gene end was trimmed by 7 bases and the J gene end by 5 bases; junction bases not matched to a gene: 8. This CDR3 has 14 residues.